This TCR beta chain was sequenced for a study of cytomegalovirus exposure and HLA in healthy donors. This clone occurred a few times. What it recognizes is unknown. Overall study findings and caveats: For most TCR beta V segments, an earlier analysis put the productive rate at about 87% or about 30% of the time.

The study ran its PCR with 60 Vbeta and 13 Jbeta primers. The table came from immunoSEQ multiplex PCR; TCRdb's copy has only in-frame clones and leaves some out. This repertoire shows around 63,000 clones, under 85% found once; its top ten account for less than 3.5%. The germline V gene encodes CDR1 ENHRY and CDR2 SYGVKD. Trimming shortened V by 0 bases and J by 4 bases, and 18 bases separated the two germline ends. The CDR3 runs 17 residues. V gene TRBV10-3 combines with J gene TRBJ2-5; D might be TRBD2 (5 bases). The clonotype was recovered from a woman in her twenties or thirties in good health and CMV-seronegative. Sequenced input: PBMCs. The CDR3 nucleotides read TGTGCCATCAGTGAGTCGACTCGAGCGGCGACGGGAGAGACCCAGTACTTC. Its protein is CAISESTRAATGETQYF.